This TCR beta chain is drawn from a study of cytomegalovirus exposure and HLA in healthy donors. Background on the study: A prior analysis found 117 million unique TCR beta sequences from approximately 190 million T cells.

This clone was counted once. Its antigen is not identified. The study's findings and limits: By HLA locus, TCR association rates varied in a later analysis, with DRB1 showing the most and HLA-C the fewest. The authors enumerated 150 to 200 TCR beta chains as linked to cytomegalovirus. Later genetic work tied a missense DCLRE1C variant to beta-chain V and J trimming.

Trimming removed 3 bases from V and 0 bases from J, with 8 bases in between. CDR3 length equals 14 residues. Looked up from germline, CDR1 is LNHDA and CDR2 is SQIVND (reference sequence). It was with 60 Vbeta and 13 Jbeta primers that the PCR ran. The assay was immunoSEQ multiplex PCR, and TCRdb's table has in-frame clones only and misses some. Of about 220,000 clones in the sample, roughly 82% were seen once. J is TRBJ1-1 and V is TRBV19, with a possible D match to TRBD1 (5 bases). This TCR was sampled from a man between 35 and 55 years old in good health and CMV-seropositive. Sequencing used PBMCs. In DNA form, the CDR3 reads TGTGCCAGTAGTATGGGACTTTTGAACACTGAAGCTTTCTTT. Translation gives CASSMGLLNTEAFF. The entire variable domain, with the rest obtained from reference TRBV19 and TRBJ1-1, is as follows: DGGITQSPKYLFRKEGQNVTLSCEQNLNHDAMYWYRQDPGQGLRLIYYSQIVNDFQKGDIAEGYSVSREKKESFPLTVTSAQKNPTAFYLCASSMGLLNTEAFFGQGTRLTVV.